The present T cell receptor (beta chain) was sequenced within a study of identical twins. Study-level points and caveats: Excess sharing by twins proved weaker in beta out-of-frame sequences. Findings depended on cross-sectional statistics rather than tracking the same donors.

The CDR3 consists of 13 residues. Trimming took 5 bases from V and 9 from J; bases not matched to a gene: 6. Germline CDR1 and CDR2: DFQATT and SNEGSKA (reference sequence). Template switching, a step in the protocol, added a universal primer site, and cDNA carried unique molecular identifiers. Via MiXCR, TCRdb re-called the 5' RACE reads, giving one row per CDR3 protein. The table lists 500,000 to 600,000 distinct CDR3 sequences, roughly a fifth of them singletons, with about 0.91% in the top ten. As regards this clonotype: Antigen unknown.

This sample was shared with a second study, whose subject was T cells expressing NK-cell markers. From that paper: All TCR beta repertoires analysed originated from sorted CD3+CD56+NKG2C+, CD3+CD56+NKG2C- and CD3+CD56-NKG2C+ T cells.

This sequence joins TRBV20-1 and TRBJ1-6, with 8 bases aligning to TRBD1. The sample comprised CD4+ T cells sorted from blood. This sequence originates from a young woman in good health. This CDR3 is CSAPDRGSSPLHF. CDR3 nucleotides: TGCAGTGCTCCAGACAGGGGAAGTTCACCCCTCCACTTT.